Listed below are T cell receptor beta chains from one sample, sequenced in a study of tumor and adjacent non-tumor tissue in lung cancer. TCRdb passed the multiplex PCR reads through MiXCR, listing each CDR3 protein once. Of tens of thousands of distinct CDR3 sequences detected, about 70% appear once; the ten largest clones hold approximately 23%. Input material: distant non-tumor lung tissue. These receptors all come from a woman aged 55-70 years with non-small cell lung cancer. CDR3s include the opening cysteine and the closing phenylalanine or tryptophan. D genes are given only for firm matches. Only part of the rows carry a size: once, few, many, or a class if the clone is expanded.

clone_size	v_call	d_call	j_call	cdr3_aa	cdr3_nt
.	TRBV30	.	TRBJ1-2	CAWGARSGIYGNTF	TGTGCCTGGGGGGCAAGGAGTGGGATTTATGGCAACACCTTC
.	TRBV4-3	TRBD2	TRBJ2-2	CASSLTRGGVGGELFF	TGCGCCAGTAGCCTCACCCGGGGAGGGGTTGGCGGGGAACTGTTTTTT
once	TRBV20-1	.	TRBJ1-5	CSASDIKAENQPQHF	TGCAGTGCTAGTGATATAAAGGCGGAGAATCAGCCTCAGCATTTT
many	TRBV12-3/TRBV12-4	TRBD2	TRBJ2-2	CASSLSILGLAGNTGELFF	TGTGCCAGCAGTTTAAGTATTCTAGGACTAGCGGGGAACACCGGGGAGCTGTTTTTT
many	TRBV6-6	TRBD1	TRBJ1-2	CASSLGGAGNYGYTF	TGTGCCAGCAGTTTAGGGGGCGCGGGTAACTATGGCTACACCTTC
.	TRBV13	.	TRBJ2-1	CANSLAEEPIYNEEFF	TGTGCCAACAGCTTAGCCGAGGAGCCGATCTACAATGAGGAGTTCTTC
.	TRBV6-2/TRBV6-3	.	TRBJ2-4	CVSGYDVQNIQCF	TGTGTCAGCGGTTACGATGTCCAAAACATCCAGTGCTTC
.	TRBV12-3/TRBV12-4	.	TRBJ2-2	CASSPQTGTTGWLFF	TGTGCCAGCAGCCCCCAAACAGGGACCACCGGGTGGCTGTTTTTT
.	TRBV14	.	TRBJ1-1	CAINLARGGTEAFF	TGTGCCATCAACCTCGCCCGAGGCGGCACTGAAGCTTTCTTT
.	TRBV12-3/TRBV12-4	.	TRBJ2-2	CASRDGGPHTEELFF	TGTGCCAGCAGGGACGGGGGGCCACACACCGAGGAGCTGTTTTTT
once	TRBV7-8	.	TRBJ1-4	CASSLSEGPNEKLFF	TGTGCCAGCAGCTTAAGCGAGGGTCCGAATGAAAAACTGTTTTTC
.	TRBV5-1	TRBD2	TRBJ2-2	CASSFGGRRDTGELLF	TGCGCCAGCAGCTTCGGCGGGAGGCGGGACACCGGGGAGCTGTTGTTT
few	TRBV11-3	TRBD2	TRBJ2-1	CASILAFNGLAGDNKQFF	TGTGCCAGCATCTTAGCGTTTAATGGACTAGCGGGAGACAATAAGCAGTTCTTC
few	TRBV7-3	.	TRBJ1-6	CASSLGLTNSPLHF	TGTGCCAGCAGCCTCGGACTGACGAATTCACCCCTCCACTTT
.	TRBV5-4	TRBD1	TRBJ1-1	CASSSDIRGCNTEVFF	TGTGCCAGCAGCTCGGACATCAGGGGGTGTAACACTGAAGTTTTCTTT
.	TRBV29-1	.	TRBJ1-3	CSVTSGAGNTIHF	TGTAGCGTTACCTCAGGGGCTGGAAACACCATACATTTT
.	TRBV4-3	.	TRBJ2-2	CASSQDRWRTVKELFF	TGCGCCAGCAGCCAAGATAGGTGGCGAACAGTCAAGGAGCTGTTTTTT
.	TRBV11-2	.	TRBJ1-2	CTSSLGSGVYTF	TGCACCAGCAGCTTAGGCTCGGGAGTCTACACCTTC
.	TRBV11-2	.	TRBJ1-6	CASSLETGWNSSLLF	TGCGCCAGCAGCTTAGAGACAGGTTGGAACTCATCCCTCCTCTTT
few	TRBV2	.	TRBJ2-3	CASRGRTSTDTQYF	TGTGCCAGCAGGGGCAGGACCAGCACAGATACGCAGTATTTT
.	TRBV11-2	.	TRBJ2-5	CANSLEMGQTQNF	TGTGCCAACAGCTTAGAGATGGGGCAGACCCAGAACTTC
.	TRBV29-1	TRBD2	TRBJ2-7	CSVEDLRSGGAEYF	TGCAGCGTTGAAGATCTTAGGAGCGGGGGGGCAGAGTACTTC
.	TRBV4-3	TRBD1	TRBJ1-1	CAGSQDITQRGQVNTETFF	TGCGCCGGCAGCCAAGATATCACCCAGAGGGGACAGGTCAACACTGAAACTTTCTTT
.	TRBV6-5	.	TRBJ1-1	CANSLGVGVRKAFF	TGTGCCAACAGTTTAGGGGTAGGAGTAAGAAAAGCTTTCTTT
.	TRBV10-3	TRBD1	TRBJ2-7	CANRATDREEGEQYF	TGTGCCAACAGGGCAACGGACAGGGAGGAAGGCGAGCAGTACTTC
.	TRBV4-3	.	TRBJ1-5	CACSQDRGNQSHHF	TGCGCCTGCAGCCAAGATCGTGGCAATCAGTCACATCATTTT
.	TRBV11-3	.	TRBJ2-2	CADSLVGSGELFF	TGTGCCGACAGCTTAGTAGGATCCGGGGAGCTGTTTTTT